The 16 T cell receptor beta chains below were found in one sample sequenced in a study of T cell repertoires in ileal Crohn's disease. The time point: neoterminal ileum biopsy at postoperative endoscopy, about 6 months after surgery. Profiled with immunoSEQ multiplex PCR; TCRdb holds only in-frame clones, not every one. The sample yields tens of thousands of clones, roughly nine tenths seen once. Sequencing was performed on ileal tissue. These receptors all stem from an adult with Crohn's disease.

The rearrangement uses TRBV9 and TRBJ2-3; TRBD2 might be the D (5 bases). The CDR3 runs to 14 residues. Trimming took 6 bases from V and 0 from J, leaving 11 bases between them. Germline-derived CDR1 and CDR2 are SGDLS and YYNGEE. This CDR3 is CASTMSGSTDTQYF. The CDR3 DNA follows: TGTGCCAGCACGATGAGCGGCAGCACAGATACGCAGTATTTT.

In this sample, this clone turned up a few times. The V call is TRBV19, the J call TRBJ1-5, with TRBD1 as a possible D gene (6 bases). The V end was cut by 8 bases, the J end by 6 bases, with 11 bases between. CDR1 is LNHDA and CDR2 is SQIVND in the germline V gene (reference sequence). This CDR3 region has 12 residues. CDR3 bases: TGTGCCAGTGAACAGGGTACTCAGCCCCAGCATTTT. This gives the protein CASEQGTQPQHF.

This rearrangement joins TRBV14 to TRBJ2-3; D ambiguous. Trimming shortened V by 2 bases and J by 4 bases, and 4 bases separated the two germline ends. The CDR3 runs to 12 residues. The germline gives CDR1 SGHDN, CDR2 FVKESK. CDR3 coding DNA: TGTGCCAGCAGCCAAACGGCAGATACGCAGTATTTT. Its translation is CASSQTADTQYF.

The chain employs TRBV28 and TRBJ1-3; possibly TRBD1 for D (5 bases). The germline V gene has CDR1 MDHEN and CDR2 SYDVKM. V was cut by 7 bases and J by 0 bases, with 10 bases left in between. The CDR3 loop spans 14 amino acids. CDR3: CASMMGLSGNTIYF. The CDR3 DNA is TGTGCCAGCATGATGGGGCTCTCTGGAAACACCATATATTTT.

A single count supports this clone. The genes are TRBV6-1 and TRBJ2-7; 8 positions agree with TRBD2. The CDR3 runs 16 residues. V shed 4 bases, J shed 4 bases, and the junction held 12 bases outside the gene matches. Germline-derived CDR1 and CDR2 are MNHNS and SASEGT. CDR3 DNA: TGTGCCAGCAGTGTGGTTGCGGGAGGCCCACCTTACGAGCAGTACGTC. Amino acids: CASSVVAGGPPYEQYV.

This clone was seen once. The V gene is TRBV9, the J gene TRBJ1-4; tentative D call: TRBD1 (5 bases). Germline V gene data show CDR1 as SGDLS and CDR2 as YYNGEE. The CDR3 is 15 residues long. Trimming pared 0 bases from V and 5 bases from J, leaving 11 bases between. The CDR3 DNA reads as TGTGCCAGCAGCGTAGGGGGCAGTCCGAATGAAAAACTGTTTTTT. It specifies CASSVGGSPNEKLFF. The variable domain in full, completed from reference TRBV9 and TRBJ1-4, reads DSGVTQTPKHLITATGQRVTLRCSPRSGDLSVYWYQQSLDQGLQFLIQYYNGEERAKGNILERFSAQQFPDLHSELNLSSLELGDSALYFCASSVGGSPNEKLFFGSGTQLSVL.

V is TRBV5-1 and J is TRBJ2-7, with 8 bases matching TRBD1. J lost 4 bases, V lost 2 bases, and 5 bases had no gene match. The length of the CDR3 is 14 residues. Germline V gene sequence: CDR1 SGHRS, CDR2 YFSETQ. The CDR3 protein is CASSLPGQVYEQYF. The CDR3 coding sequence is TGCGCCAGCAGCTTACCGGGACAGGTTTACGAGCAGTACTTC.

The chain links TRBV7-8 to TRBJ1-5, with no clear D. The V and J ends lost 6 bases and 7 bases respectively, with 19 bases between them. Germline CDR1 reads SGHVS; CDR2 reads FQNEAQ. This CDR3 region has 15 residues. CDR3 amino acids: CASSRVTTLGQPQHF. The DNA for the CDR3 is TGTGCCAGCAGTCGCGTGACTACTCTGGGACAGCCCCAGCATTTT.

The chain links TRBV19 to TRBJ1-1; D may be TRBD1 (5 bases). The germline V and J ends were trimmed by 5 bases and 0 bases, with 13 bases remaining between them. Germline CDR1 reads LNHDA; CDR2 reads SQIVND (reference sequence). The CDR3 runs to 15 residues. The CDR3: CASSLLRELNTEAFF. The CDR3 DNA reads as TGTGCCAGTAGTCTTCTCAGGGAATTGAACACTGAAGCTTTCTTT.

The gene calls are TRBV4-1 and TRBJ2-2, with 10 bases lining up with TRBD1. CDR3 length: 17 amino acids. The V segment lost 0 bases and the J segment 2 bases; nucleotides outside the gene matches: 3. Germline V lookup: CDR1 MGHRA, CDR2 YSYEKL. This CDR3 reads CASSQDMTGGNTGELFF. CDR3 DNA: TGCGCCAGCAGCCAAGATATGACAGGGGGCAACACCGGGGAGCTGTTTTTT.

Only one count was recorded for this clone. The CDR3 nucleotides are TGCGCCAGCAGCTTTACGCGAGCTCTCGAGGGAAACACCATATATTTT. It yields the protein CASSFTRALEGNTIYF. V is TRBV5-1 and J is TRBJ1-3; D gene ambiguous. CDR1 and CDR2 from the germline V gene are SGHRS and YFSETQ. The CDR3 is 16 residues long. The V gene lost 2 bases and the J gene lost 4 bases, with 16 bases spanning the gap.

This chain uses TRBV9 with TRBJ1-2, with 8 bases that match TRBD1. V shed 1 base, J shed 4 bases, and the junction held 3 bases outside the gene matches. The CDR3 spans 14 residues. Germline-derived CDR1 and CDR2 are SGDLS and YYNGEE. In DNA, the CDR3 is TGTGCCAGCAGCGTACAGGGGGCTGGCTATGGCTACACCTTC. It yields the protein CASSVQGAGYGYTF.

This sequence joins TRBV13 and TRBJ2-1; 10 bases are shared with TRBD1. From germline, CDR1 is PRHDT and CDR2 FYEKMQ (reference sequence). V lost 6 bases to trimming and J lost 6 bases; unmatched junction nucleotides: 2. This CDR3 spans 13 amino acids. The CDR3 is CASSGTGVNEQFF. CDR3 sequence (DNA): TGTGCCAGCAGTGGGACAGGGGTCAATGAGCAGTTCTTC.

The chain has TRBV23-1 and TRBJ2-7, with 7 nucleotides matching TRBD1. TRBV23-1 is recorded as an ORF, its role being uncertain. Losses at the gene ends were 0 bases for V and 4 bases for J; bases not matched to a gene: 18. The CDR3 sequence is 19 residues long. CDR3 nucleotides: TGCGCCAGCAGTCAATCGTGTTCCCGACAGGGTTTATTAGGGTACGAGCAGTACTTC. It specifies CASSQSCSRQGLLGYEQYF.

This clone was observed once. This sequence joins TRBV5-6 and TRBJ1-5; no clear D gene. The CDR3 is made up of 13 amino acids. V was clipped by 4 bases and J by 7 bases, with 12 bases between them. Germline CDR1 and CDR2: SGHDT and YYEEEE. CDR3 region: CASSHGRAQPQHF. In nucleotides, the CDR3 is TGTGCCAGCAGCCACGGGAGGGCCCAGCCCCAGCATTTT.

The sample holds a few counts of this clone. The sample contains more than one DNA sequence encoding this CDR3. V is TRBV18 and J is TRBJ1-1; D might be TRBD1 (5 bases). This CDR3 spans 13 amino acids. Germline CDR1 KGHSH, CDR2 LQKENI. The V end was cut by 3 bases, the J end by 1 base, with 6 bases between. CDR3 DNA sequence: TGTGCCAGCTCACCTACAGGGAACACTGAAGCTTTCTTT. Protein sequence: CASSPTGNTEAFF.